Presented here are 2 T cell receptor beta chains from one specimen sequenced in a study of memory CD8 T cells in hepatitis C reinfection. The sample's time point: peak reinfection, 3 to 8 weeks after reinfection detection. No in vitro expansion preceded TCR sequencing of the sorted cells. Here immunoSEQ multiplex PCR was the method, and the copy in TCRdb shows in-frame clones only, minus some. The data show 35,000 to 50,000 clones, approximately 90% seen once. The sample was naive CD8+ T cells sorted from blood. The receptors originated from a man aged 18-30 years with hepatitis C virus infection.

With regard to this clone: Different DNA sequences within this sample yield the same CDR3. The V gene is TRBV2, the J gene TRBJ1-6; TRBD1 agrees at 7 bases. The CDR3 has 14 residues. The V gene end was trimmed by 1 base and the J gene end by 8 bases; junction bases not matched to a gene: 2. Looked up from germline, CDR1 is SNHLY and CDR2 is FYNNEI. The CDR3 DNA is TGTGCCAGCAGTGAAGGACAGGGTTATTCACCCCTCCACTTT. Its translation: CASSEGQGYSPLHF.

The rearrangement joins TRBV11-2 to TRBJ2-1; 10 bases map to TRBD2. The CDR3 spans 16 residues. With 5 bases clipped from V and 4 bases from J, the junction kept 8 bases outside the gene matches. From germline, CDR1 is SGHAT and CDR2 FQNNGV. CDR3 loop: CASSHLSGRGYNEQFF. The CDR3 region has the DNA TGTGCCAGCAGCCATTTGAGCGGGAGGGGGTACAATGAGCAGTTCTTC. Together with reference TRBV11-2 and TRBJ2-1, the CDR3 gives the full variable domain: EAGVAQSPRYKIIEKRQSVAFWCNPISGHATLYWYQQILGQGPKLLIQFQNNGVVDDSQLPKDRFSAERLKGVDSTLKIQPAKLEDSAVYLCASSHLSGRGYNEQFFGPGTRLTVL.